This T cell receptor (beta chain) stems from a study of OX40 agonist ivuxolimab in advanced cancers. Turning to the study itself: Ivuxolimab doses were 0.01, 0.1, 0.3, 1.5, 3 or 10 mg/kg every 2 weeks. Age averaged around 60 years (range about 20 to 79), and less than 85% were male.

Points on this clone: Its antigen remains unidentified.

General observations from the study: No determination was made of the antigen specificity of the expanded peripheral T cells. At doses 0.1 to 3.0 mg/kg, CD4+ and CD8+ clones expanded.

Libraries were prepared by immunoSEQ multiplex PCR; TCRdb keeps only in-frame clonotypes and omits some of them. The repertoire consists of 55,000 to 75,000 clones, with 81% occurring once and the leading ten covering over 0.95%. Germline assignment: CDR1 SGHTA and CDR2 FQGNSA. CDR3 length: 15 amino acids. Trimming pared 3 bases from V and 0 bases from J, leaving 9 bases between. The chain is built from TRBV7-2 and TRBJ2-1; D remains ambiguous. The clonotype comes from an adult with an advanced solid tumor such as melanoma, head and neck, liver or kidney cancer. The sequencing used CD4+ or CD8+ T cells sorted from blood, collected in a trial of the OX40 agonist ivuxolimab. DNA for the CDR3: TGTGCCAGCAGCTTTAGCTCGAGCTCCTACAATGAGCAGTTCTTC. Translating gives CASSFSSSSYNEQFF.